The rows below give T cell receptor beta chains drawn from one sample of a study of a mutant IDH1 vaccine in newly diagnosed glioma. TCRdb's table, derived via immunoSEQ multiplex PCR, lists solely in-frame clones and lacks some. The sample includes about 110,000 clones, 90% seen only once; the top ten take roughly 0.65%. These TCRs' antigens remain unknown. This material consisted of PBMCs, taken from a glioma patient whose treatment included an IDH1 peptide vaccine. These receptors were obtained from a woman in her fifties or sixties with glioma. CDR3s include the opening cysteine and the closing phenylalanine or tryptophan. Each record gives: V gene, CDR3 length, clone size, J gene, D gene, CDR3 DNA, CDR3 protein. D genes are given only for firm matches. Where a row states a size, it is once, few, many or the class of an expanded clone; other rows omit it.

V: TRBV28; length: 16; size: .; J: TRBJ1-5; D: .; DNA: TGTGCCAGCAGTTTTAGTTGGAGGGCTCTAGGTCAGCCCCAGCATTTT; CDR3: CASSFSWRALGQPQHF
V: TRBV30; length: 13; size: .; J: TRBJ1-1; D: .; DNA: TGTGCCTGGAGCCCCAGGGAGAACACTGAAGCTTTCTTT; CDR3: CAWSPRENTEAFF
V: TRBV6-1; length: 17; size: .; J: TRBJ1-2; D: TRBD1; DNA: TGTGCCAGCAGTGCAACTTTTCAACGACAGGGAAAAAACGGCTACACCTTC; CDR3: CASSATFQRQGKNGYTF
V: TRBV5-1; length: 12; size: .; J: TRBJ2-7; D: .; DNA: TGCGCCAGCAGCCGCGGGACCTACGAGCAGTACTTC; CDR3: CASSRGTYEQYF
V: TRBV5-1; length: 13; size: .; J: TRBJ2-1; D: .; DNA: TGCGCCAGCAGACAGGACCCCACCAATGAGCAGTTCTTC; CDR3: CASRQDPTNEQFF
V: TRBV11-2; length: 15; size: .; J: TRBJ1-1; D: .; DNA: TGTGCCAGCAGAAGTTGGGGGCGGAGGAACACTGAAGCTTTCTTT; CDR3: CASRSWGRRNTEAFF
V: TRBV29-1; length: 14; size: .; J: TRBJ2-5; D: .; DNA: TGCAGCGTTGAGAGCTGGGGGAGCCAAGAGACCCAGTACTTC; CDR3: CSVESWGSQETQYF
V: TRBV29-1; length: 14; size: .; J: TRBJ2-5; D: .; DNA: TGCAGCGTTGAAGGGGACGGGGGAATAGAGACCCAGTACTTC; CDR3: CSVEGDGGIETQYF
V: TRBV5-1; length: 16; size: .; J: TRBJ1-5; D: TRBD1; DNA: TGCGCCAGCAGCCCCCGTCCGGGACAGGGCAATCAGCCCCAGCATTTT; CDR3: CASSPRPGQGNQPQHF
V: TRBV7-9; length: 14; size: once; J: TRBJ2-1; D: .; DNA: TGTGCCAGCAGCCAAGAGGTCTCCTACAATGAGCAGTTCTTC; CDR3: CASSQEVSYNEQFF
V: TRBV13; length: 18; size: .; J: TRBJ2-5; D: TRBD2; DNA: TGTGCCAGCAGCTTGAAACTAGCGGGAGGACCCGTCCAAGAGACCCAGTACTTC; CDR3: CASSLKLAGGPVQETQYF
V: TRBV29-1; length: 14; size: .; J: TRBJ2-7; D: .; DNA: TGCAGCGTTGAGTTTCCCACACAATCCTACGAGCAATACTTC; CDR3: CSVEFPTQSYEQYF
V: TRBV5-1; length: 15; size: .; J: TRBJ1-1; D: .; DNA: TGCGCCAGCAGCATAAACCCGGACAGTTACACTGAAGCTTTCTTT; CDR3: CASSINPDSYTEAFF
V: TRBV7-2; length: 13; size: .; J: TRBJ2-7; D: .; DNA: TGTGCCAGCAGCCCCTCGGTCACCTACGAGCAGTACTTC; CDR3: CASSPSVTYEQYF
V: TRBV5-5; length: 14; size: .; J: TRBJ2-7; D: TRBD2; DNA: TGTGCCAGCAGTCCGGGACTACGTCTCAAGGAGCAGTACTTC; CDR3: CASSPGLRLKEQYF
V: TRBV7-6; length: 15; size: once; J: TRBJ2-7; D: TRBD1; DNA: TGTGCCAGCAGCACGACGGGACAGGGTCGCTACGAGCAGTACTTC; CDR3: CASSTTGQGRYEQYF
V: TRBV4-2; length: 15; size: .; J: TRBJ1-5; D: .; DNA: TGTGCCAGCAGCCATGCCCACCTTAGCAATCAGCCCCAGCATTTT; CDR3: CASSHAHLSNQPQHF